This T cell receptor (beta chain) comes out of a study of OX40 agonist ivuxolimab in advanced cancers. Trimming took 5 bases from V and 2 from J; bases not matched to a gene: 2. The V gene's germline CDR1 is ENHRY and CDR2 SYGVKD. CDR3 size: 14 residues. Produced via immunoSEQ multiplex PCR; TCRdb's table is partial and in-frame only. The table has around 79,000 clones, about 89% seen once. Sampling times: baseline, cycle 4 day 1, cycle 7 day 1. This TCR derives from an adult with an advanced solid tumor such as melanoma, head and neck, liver or kidney cancer. The sample was CD4+ or CD8+ T cells sorted from blood, taken in a trial of the OX40 agonist ivuxolimab. This chain uses TRBV10-3 with TRBJ2-7; 11 bases fit TRBD2. The CDR3 DNA reads TGTGCCATCAGTATGGGACTAGCGGCCTACGAGCAGTACTTC. Translated, it gives CAISMGLAAYEQYF.